Listed below are T cell receptor beta chains from one sample, sequenced in a study of T-cell reconstitution after alpha-beta-depleted transplantation in children. Each CDR3 protein is one row after TCRdb ran MiXCR on the PCR reads. The sample has about 110,000 distinct CDR3 sequences, 5% to 8% seen once; the top ten hold around 23%. The sample consisted of PBMCs, mostly from graft donor cells, taken 360 days after TCRalphabeta/CD19-depleted stem cell transplant. All receptors come from a male patient aged 2-15 years who had a stem cell transplant for acute lymphoblastic leukemia, so the T cells may come from the graft donor. The CDR3 runs from the conserved cysteine through the conserved F or W. The D gene is left open where the match is weak. Size is stated for part of the rows, as once, few or many counts, or as a class when the clone is expanded.

CDR3 DNA: TGTGCCAGCAGTGCTAGCCCAGATACGCAGTATTTT; CDR3 protein: CASSASPDTQYF; J gene: TRBJ2-3; D gene: .; V gene: TRBV6-5; clone size: many
CDR3 DNA: TGTGCCAGCAGCCAGAGGTCTGGGGCCAACGTCCTGACTTTC; CDR3 protein: CASSQRSGANVLTF; J gene: TRBJ2-6; D gene: .; V gene: TRBV12-3/TRBV12-4; clone size: many
CDR3 DNA: TGTGCCAGCAGTTTGTGGGGGGCAAGCAATCAGCCCCAGCATTTT; CDR3 protein: CASSLWGASNQPQHF; J gene: TRBJ1-5; D gene: .; V gene: TRBV12-3/TRBV12-4; clone size: many
CDR3 DNA: TGTGCCAGCAGCTTAGCCTGGGGCGAACATAGCACAGATACGCAGTATTTT; CDR3 protein: CASSLAWGEHSTDTQYF; J gene: TRBJ2-3; D gene: .; V gene: TRBV11-3; clone size: .
CDR3 DNA: TGCAGCGTTGAAGAACGCGGGAGCACCTACAATGAGCAGTTCTTC; CDR3 protein: CSVEERGSTYNEQFF; J gene: TRBJ2-1; D gene: TRBD2; V gene: TRBV29-1; clone size: many
CDR3 DNA: TGTGCCAGCATCCAAGGCAGGGGTTCGAGAGATACGCAGTATTTT; CDR3 protein: CASIQGRGSRDTQYF; J gene: TRBJ2-3; D gene: .; V gene: TRBV14; clone size: .
CDR3 DNA: TGTGCCAGCAGCGGACAGGTGGATGAGCAGTTCTTC; CDR3 protein: CASSGQVDEQFF; J gene: TRBJ2-1; D gene: TRBD1; V gene: TRBV2; clone size: few
CDR3 DNA: TGTGCTAGTGGTTTGGCCACGACTAGCGGGACGAGTGAGACCCAGTACTTC; CDR3 protein: CASGLATTSGTSETQYF; J gene: TRBJ2-5; D gene: TRBD2; V gene: TRBV12-5; clone size: many
CDR3 DNA: TGCGCCAGCAGCTTGGGGAAGGAAGGCTACACCTTC; CDR3 protein: CASSLGKEGYTF; J gene: TRBJ1-2; D gene: .; V gene: TRBV5-1; clone size: many
CDR3 DNA: TGCGCCAGCAGCTTGGTTCGCGGGATTAATGAGCAGTTCTTC; CDR3 protein: CASSLVRGINEQFF; J gene: TRBJ2-1; D gene: .; V gene: TRBV5-1; clone size: many
CDR3 DNA: TGTGCCAGCAGCCGGACGTTTACGGCGGATACGCAGTATTTT; CDR3 protein: CASSRTFTADTQYF; J gene: TRBJ2-3; D gene: .; V gene: TRBV5-6; clone size: many
CDR3 DNA: TGCGCCAGCAGTTCTAACACCGGGGAGCTGTTTTTT; CDR3 protein: CASSSNTGELFF; J gene: TRBJ2-2; D gene: .; V gene: TRBV5-1; clone size: many
CDR3 DNA: TGTGCCAGCCAATTTTGGCCAGAATCTTACAATGAGCAGTTCTTC; CDR3 protein: CASQFWPESYNEQFF; J gene: TRBJ2-1; D gene: .; V gene: TRBV6-2/TRBV6-3; clone size: few
CDR3 DNA: TGTGCCAGCAGGATCGACAGGGGGGGGAAAAAACTGTTTTTT; CDR3 protein: CASRIDRGGKKLFF; J gene: TRBJ1-4; D gene: TRBD1; V gene: TRBV28; clone size: .
CDR3 DNA: TGTGCCAGCAGTTCACCGGGCCCTGTCACAGATACGCAGTATTTT; CDR3 protein: CASSSPGPVTDTQYF; J gene: TRBJ2-3; D gene: .; V gene: TRBV6-2/TRBV6-3; clone size: many
CDR3 DNA: TGTGCCAGCAGTTACTCAACTTATGGACAGGGCGGTCTGGGCTACACCTTC; CDR3 protein: CASSYSTYGQGGLGYTF; J gene: TRBJ1-2; D gene: TRBD1; V gene: TRBV6-5; clone size: many
CDR3 DNA: TGTGCCAGCAGTTTATCGGGGCCTTCCTACAATGAGCAGTTCTTC; CDR3 protein: CASSLSGPSYNEQFF; J gene: TRBJ2-1; D gene: .; V gene: TRBV27; clone size: many
CDR3 DNA: TGTGCCAGCAGGGATGGGACCCACCGTAGCACAGATACGCAGTATTTT; CDR3 protein: CASRDGTHRSTDTQYF; J gene: TRBJ2-3; D gene: .; V gene: TRBV6-2/TRBV6-3; clone size: .
CDR3 DNA: TGTGCCAGCAGCGCCACAGGGGGCTCCTACGAGCAGTACTTC; CDR3 protein: CASSATGGSYEQYF; J gene: TRBJ2-7; D gene: TRBD1; V gene: TRBV9; clone size: few
CDR3 DNA: TGTGCCAGCAGCCTCCGTCGAGGGGGCTACACCTTC; CDR3 protein: CASSLRRGGYTF; J gene: TRBJ1-2; D gene: .; V gene: TRBV9; clone size: many
CDR3 DNA: TGCAGCGTTGATGACAGGGTTGGAGATACGCAGTATTTT; CDR3 protein: CSVDDRVGDTQYF; J gene: TRBJ2-3; D gene: TRBD1; V gene: TRBV29-1; clone size: many
CDR3 DNA: TGTGCCAGCAGTCCCGGTCGGGTTACCGGCTACGAGCAGTACTTC; CDR3 protein: CASSPGRVTGYEQYF; J gene: TRBJ2-7; D gene: .; V gene: TRBV6-1; clone size: many
CDR3 DNA: TGCGCCAGCAGCCATAACCACCGGGACCGAGCCAACGTCCTGACTTTC; CDR3 protein: CASSHNHRDRANVLTF; J gene: TRBJ2-6; D gene: .; V gene: TRBV4-1; clone size: many
CDR3 DNA: TGTGCCAGCAGCCACCCAAGGGAGGGTCTTAGAGAGACCCAGTACTTC; CDR3 protein: CASSHPREGLRETQYF; J gene: TRBJ2-5; D gene: TRBD2; V gene: TRBV4-2; clone size: many
CDR3 DNA: TGTGCCAGCAGCACGGGACTAGCTGGCAATGAGCAGTTCTTC; CDR3 protein: CASSTGLAGNEQFF; J gene: TRBJ2-1; D gene: TRBD2; V gene: TRBV13; clone size: few
CDR3 DNA: TGTGCCCGCAGTTCCCTCCTATTAGCGGGAGTTTCCACAGATACGCAGTATTTT; CDR3 protein: CARSSLLLAGVSTDTQYF; J gene: TRBJ2-3; D gene: TRBD2; V gene: TRBV12-3/TRBV12-4; clone size: .
CDR3 DNA: TGCGCCAGCAGCTATTACGGAAACGGCAATGAGCAGTTCTTC; CDR3 protein: CASSYYGNGNEQFF; J gene: TRBJ2-1; D gene: .; V gene: TRBV5-1; clone size: many
CDR3 DNA: TGTGCCAGCAGTGTAGGGGCGGGAGCAGATACGCAGTATTTT; CDR3 protein: CASSVGAGADTQYF; J gene: TRBJ2-3; D gene: TRBD2; V gene: TRBV25-1; clone size: few